In its sample, the clone carrying this T cell receptor beta chain ranks as medium-sized. Antigen specificity is unknown. TCRdb keeps only in-frame clones here, not all; method: immunoSEQ multiplex PCR. The sample includes around 9,800 clones, under 50% of them seen just once. The sample belongs to a study of T cells in localized non-small cell lung cancer. The CDR3 extends over 13 amino acids. Germline lookup yields CDR1 SGHTA and CDR2 FQGNSA. The junction had 7 bases not matched to a gene; V was cut back by 4 bases and J by 7 bases. Whole-study results and caveats: A higher density of T cells in blood coincided with extended overall survival. Uninvolved adjacent lung showed the highest T cell clonality, exceeding tumor. Investigators sequenced only a single tumor region, leaving heterogeneity possible.

The specimen comprised lymph node tissue, sampled before any cancer treatment. The TCR comes from a woman between 35 and 70 years old with stage I lung adenocarcinoma. The chain employs TRBV7-2 and TRBJ2-7; 7 nucleotides match TRBD1. CDR3 sequence reads: CASSYSTGKEQYF. CDR3 DNA sequence: TGTGCCAGCAGCTACTCGACAGGGAAGGAGCAGTACTTC.